What follows are 17 T cell receptor beta chains derived from one specimen sequenced in a study of T cells after yellow fever vaccination. Using its own MiXCR run on the 5' RACE reads, TCRdb lists one record per CDR3 protein. In the table there are approximately 150,000 distinct CDR3 sequences, about 6% of which are singletons. Sequenced material: CD4+ T cells sorted from PBMCs, taken on the day of the first yellow fever vaccination. These receptors were collected from a young man who received the YFV17D yellow fever vaccine.

This clonotype was detected many times. The CDR3 region is CASSFFSGADGDTQYF. The CDR3 DNA is TGCGCCAGCAGCTTTTTCAGCGGGGCGGACGGAGATACGCAGTATTTT. The chain uses TRBV5-1 and TRBJ2-3; 7 bases agree with TRBD2. The CDR3 loop spans 16 amino acids. V lost 2 bases, J lost 5 bases, and 11 bases stayed unmatched. Looked up from germline, CDR1 is SGHRS and CDR2 is YFSETQ.

This clonotype showed up many times. The CDR3 DNA sequence: TGCGCCAGCAGCCGACAGGGGGCGGAAGGCGAAAAACTGTTTTTT. This codes for CASSRQGAEGEKLFF. This chain uses TRBV4-1 with TRBJ1-4, with 10 bases lining up with TRBD1. The CDR3 covers 15 residues. The V gene's germline CDR1 is MGHRA and CDR2 YSYEKL. Losses at the gene ends were 4 bases for V and 8 bases for J; bases not matched to a gene: 7.

The chain is built from TRBV24-1 and TRBJ2-1; the D gene could be TRBD1 or TRBD2 (5 bases each). CDR1 KGHDR and CDR2 SFDVKD come from the germline V gene. The CDR3 loop spans 16 amino acids. V lost 1 base, J lost 4 bases, and 13 bases lay in between. Written as DNA, the CDR3 is TGTGCCACCAGTGATTTTGGTGAGGGGCTTTACAATGAGCAGTTCTTC. Its protein is CATSDFGEGLYNEQFF.

This clonotype appeared a few times. The chain recombines TRBV6-5 with TRBJ2-2, with 9 nucleotides matching TRBD2. This CDR3 is 15 amino acids long. After removal of 4 bases from V and 7 bases from J, the junction contained 7 bases not matched to a gene. The germline gives CDR1 MNHEY, CDR2 SVGAGI. CDR3 in amino acids: CASSSSGGRGGELFF. The DNA of the CDR3 is TGTGCCAGCAGTTCCAGCGGGGGGCGCGGCGGGGAGCTGTTTTTT.

In its sample, this clonotype was seen many times. The chain uses TRBV5-4 and TRBJ2-7; a possible D gene is TRBD2 (6 bases). CDR3 length equals 14 residues. Germline V CDR1 and CDR2: SGHNT, YYREEE (reference sequence). V dropped 3 bases and J dropped 5 bases, with 15 bases sitting between them. CDR3 coding DNA: TGTGCCAGCAGCTCATACGGGGGTGGGGACGAGCAGTACTTC. Translated, it gives CASSSYGGGDEQYF.

This chain uses TRBV18 with TRBJ1-2, with D unresolved. The CDR3 is made up of 14 amino acids. V lost 6 bases to trimming and J lost 4 bases, with 15 bases between them. In germline, CDR1 is KGHSH, CDR2 LQKENI. CDR3 in amino acids: CASSPGPTLYGYTF. CDR3 nucleotides: TGTGCCAGCTCCCCAGGACCCACCCTCTATGGCTACACCTTC. Full variable domain (outside the CDR3, taken from reference TRBV18 and TRBJ1-2): NAGVMQNPRHLVRRRGQEARLRCSPMKGHSHVYWYRQLPEEGLKFMVYLQKENIIDESGMPKERFSAEFPKEGPSILRIQQVVRGDSAAYFCASSPGPTLYGYTFGSGTRLTVV.

This clonotype was detected ten times or more. V gene TRBV7-8 combines with J gene TRBJ2-7; TRBD1 might be the D (6 bases). The CDR3 extends over 13 amino acids. V was clipped by 3 bases and J by 2 bases, with 8 bases between them. Germline-derived CDR1 and CDR2 are SGHVS and FQNEAQ. The CDR3 is CASSFTGTYEQYV. The CDR3 DNA reads TGTGCCAGCAGCTTTACAGGGACCTACGAGCAGTACGTC.

This clonotype was recorded a few times. The chain employs TRBV20-1 and TRBJ2-7; no clear D gene. V dropped 0 bases and J dropped 0 bases, with 3 bases sitting between them. Germline assignment: CDR1 DFQATT and CDR2 SNEGSKA (reference sequence). The CDR3 sequence is 12 residues long. The CDR3 loop reads CSARDDSYEQYV. The CDR3 coding sequence is TGCAGTGCTAGAGACGACTCCTACGAGCAGTACGTC.

This clonotype was recorded many times. The chain uses TRBV20-1 and TRBJ2-3, with TRBD2 identical over 8 bases. Germline V lookup: CDR1 DFQATT, CDR2 SNEGSKA (reference sequence). The CDR3 runs to 14 residues. J gave up 4 bases and V 2 bases, and 5 bases lay outside the gene matches. The CDR3 DNA reads TGCAGTGCTAGAAAGCCGGGGGGGGCAGATACGCAGTATTTT. Residues: CSARKPGGADTQYF.

The rearrangement joins TRBV12-3 or TRBV12-4 to TRBJ1-1, with D possibly TRBD1 on 5 matching bases. The ends were cut back, 7 bases at V and 0 bases at J, with 15 bases in the middle. CDR3 length: 15 amino acids. CDR3 DNA: TGTGCCAGCACCCTAATGGGACCCCTGAACACTGAAGCTTTCTTT. Encoded protein: CASTLMGPLNTEAFF.

The CDR3 DNA reads as TGCAGTGCTAGAGATGGGAACAGGTCTCCTGAAGCTTTCTTT. Residues: CSARDGNRSPEAFF. The genes are TRBV20-1 and TRBJ1-1; a weak D match, TRBD1 (5 bases). Trimming pared 0 bases from V and 6 bases from J, leaving 14 bases between. CDR1 and CDR2 (germline): DFQATT, SNEGSKA (reference sequence). The CDR3 is 14 amino acids.

This clonotype was seen many times. The CDR3 protein is CASSLMPVGETQYF. In DNA form, the CDR3 reads TGTGCCAGCAGCTTAATGCCGGTGGGGGAGACCCAGTACTTC. The V gene is TRBV7-2, the J gene TRBJ2-5; D call uncertain. Trimming stripped 2 bases from V and 5 bases from J, with 12 bases between. This CDR3 has 14 residues. Looked up from germline, CDR1 is SGHTA and CDR2 is FQGNSA.

This clonotype was seen a handful of times. The chain links TRBV5-1 to TRBJ2-5; tentatively, D is TRBD1 (6 bases). The CDR3 spans 14 residues. CDR1 and CDR2 (germline): SGHRS, YFSETQ. Trimming took off 9 bases at V and 1 base at J, with 16 bases between the two ends. In DNA, the CDR3 is TGCGCCACCTCTGGGGGCAGAGCCCAAGAGACCCAGTACTTC. Encoded protein: CATSGGRAQETQYF.

This clonotype was observed many times. This chain joins TRBV4-2 and TRBJ1-1; tentative D call: TRBD1 (6 bases). Germline assignment: CDR1 LGHNA and CDR2 YNFKEQ. Trimming left V 4 bases short and J 6 bases short, with 18 bases between. This CDR3 region has 15 residues. The CDR3 coding sequence is TGTGCCAGCAGCCCCGGAAGTGCAGGGGAGGCTGAAGCTTTCTTT. Translation: CASSPGSAGEAEAFF.

This clonotype was observed at least ten times. This chain uses TRBV7-2 with TRBJ1-2; D remains ambiguous. Between the trimmed V and J ends, which lost 5 bases and 4 bases, there was a span of 11 bases. The CDR3 is 13 amino acids. Germline CDR1 and CDR2: SGHTA and FQGNSA. The CDR3 is CASSPTSGYGYTF. In nucleotides, the CDR3 is TGTGCCAGCAGCCCTACTTCGGGCTATGGCTACACCTTC.

This clonotype was picked up many times. This chain joins TRBV29-1 and TRBJ1-2; D remains unclear. From germline, CDR1 is SQVTM and CDR2 ANQGSEA. The length of the CDR3 is 13 residues. The V and J ends lost 2 bases and 2 bases respectively, with 9 bases between them. The CDR3 nucleotides are TGCAGCGTTGAACGCCCCAGGAACTATGGCTACACCTTC. Translated: CSVERPRNYGYTF.

This clonotype was picked up a small number of times. The J gene is TRBJ2-7, the V gene TRBV12-3 or TRBV12-4, with a weak D call TRBD2 (6 bases). With 3 bases removed from V and 6 bases from J, the gap between germline ends came to 18 bases. The CDR3 totals 15 residues. For the CDR3, the DNA is TGTGCCAGCAGTTTTCGGGGCGGGGCTCTAGGCGAGCAGTACTTC. The encoded protein is CASSFRGGALGEQYF.